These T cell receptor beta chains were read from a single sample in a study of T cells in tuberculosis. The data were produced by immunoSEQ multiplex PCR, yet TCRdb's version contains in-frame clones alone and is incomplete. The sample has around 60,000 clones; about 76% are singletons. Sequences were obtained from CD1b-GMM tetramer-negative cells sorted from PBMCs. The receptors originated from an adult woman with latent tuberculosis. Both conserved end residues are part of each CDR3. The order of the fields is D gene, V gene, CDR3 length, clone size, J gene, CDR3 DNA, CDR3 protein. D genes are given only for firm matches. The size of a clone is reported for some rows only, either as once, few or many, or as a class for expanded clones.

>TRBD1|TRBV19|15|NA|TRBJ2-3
TGTGCCAGTAGTACCAACAGGGGGTTTTTAGATACGCAGTATTTT
CASSTNRGFLDTQYF
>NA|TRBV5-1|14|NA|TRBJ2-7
TGCGCCAGCCGACCAGGGGCCATCTCCTACGAGCAGTACTTC
CASRPGAISYEQYF
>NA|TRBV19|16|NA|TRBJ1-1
TGTGCCAGTAGTATAGATTGGTGGAAACGGGACACTGAAGCTTTCTTT
CASSIDWWKRDTEAFF
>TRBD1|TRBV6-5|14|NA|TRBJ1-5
TGTGCCAGCAGTTCCCGACAGGGACATCAGCCCCAGCATTTT
CASSSRQGHQPQHF
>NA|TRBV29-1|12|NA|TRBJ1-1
TGCAGCGTAATCTCCGGGGGGGCTGAAGCTTTCTTT
CSVISGGAEAFF
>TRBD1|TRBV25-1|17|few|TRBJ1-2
TGTGCCAGCAGTGGAAAGTGGGACAGGGGGCCGAACTATGGCTACACCTTC
CASSGKWDRGPNYGYTF
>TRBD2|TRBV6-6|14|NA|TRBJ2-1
TGTGCCAGCAGAACGCGGGAGGGAGGTCGCGAGCAGTTCTTC
CASRTREGGREQFF
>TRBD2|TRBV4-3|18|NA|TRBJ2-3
TGCGCCAGCAGCCAAATACTCGGCCTAGCGGGGAACGCAGATACGCAGTATTTT
CASSQILGLAGNADTQYF
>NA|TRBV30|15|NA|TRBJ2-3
TGTGCCTGCCATAAACCGGGGATTAACACAGATACGCAGTATTTT
CACHKPGINTDTQYF
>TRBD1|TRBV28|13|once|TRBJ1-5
TGTGCCAGCCACCGGGACAGGGCGGAGCCCCAGCATTTT
CASHRDRAEPQHF
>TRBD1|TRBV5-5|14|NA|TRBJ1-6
TGTGCCAGCAGCTTGGATAACAGGGGTTCACCCCTCCACTTT
CASSLDNRGSPLHF
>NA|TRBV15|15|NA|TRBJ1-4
TGTGCCACCAGCAGAGATCTGGGGGGTAATGAAAAACTGTTTTTT
CATSRDLGGNEKLFF
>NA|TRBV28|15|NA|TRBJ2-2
TGTGCCAGCTCCCATGGGGGCGCGGGCACCGGGGAGCTGTTTTTT
CASSHGGAGTGELFF
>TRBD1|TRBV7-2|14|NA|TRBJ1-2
TGTGCCAGCAGCATATTAGGGGGCCTCTATGGCTACACCTTC
CASSILGGLYGYTF
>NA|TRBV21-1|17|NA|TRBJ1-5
TGTGCCAGCAGTAAACTGCTAGCTACATGGCATCATCAGCCCCAGCATTTT
CASSKLLATWHHQPQHF
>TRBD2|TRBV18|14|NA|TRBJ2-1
TGTGCCAGCTCGGCGGGAGGGCTTACGAATGAGCAGTTCTTC
CASSAGGLTNEQFF
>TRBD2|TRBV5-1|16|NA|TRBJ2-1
TGCGCCAGCAGCTTGGCCCCAGCGGGGCAGTACAATGAGCAGTTCTTC
CASSLAPAGQYNEQFF
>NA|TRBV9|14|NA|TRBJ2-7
TGTGCCAGCAGCGTCGGGGGAGGGGGGTACGAGCAGTACTTC
CASSVGGGGYEQYF
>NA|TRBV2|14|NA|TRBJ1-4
TGTGCCAGCAGGCAGGGCGGTACTTATGAAAAACTGTTTTTT
CASRQGGTYEKLFF
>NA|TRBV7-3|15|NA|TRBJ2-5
TGTGCCAGCAGCTCGTCCGGGGCTAGGGGGGAGACCCAGTACTTC
CASSSSGARGETQYF
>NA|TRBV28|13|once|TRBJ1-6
TGTGCCAGCTGGGAGGAATATAATTCACCCCTCCACTTT
CASWEEYNSPLHF
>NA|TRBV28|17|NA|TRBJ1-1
TGTGCCAGCAGATTCTATACAGGGTACCCTTCGGACACTGAAGCTTTCTTT
CASRFYTGYPSDTEAFF
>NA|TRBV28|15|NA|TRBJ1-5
TGTGCCAGCAGACCCGACAGGCGAGGCAATCAGCCCCAGCATTTT
CASRPDRRGNQPQHF
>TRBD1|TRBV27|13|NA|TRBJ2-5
TGTGCCAGCAGTCGGACAGGCCAAGAGACCCAGTACTTC
CASSRTGQETQYF
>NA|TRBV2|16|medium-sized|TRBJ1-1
TGTGCCAGCAGGGGAGGGTCCAGTGCCATGAACACTGAAGCTTTCTTT
CASRGGSSAMNTEAFF
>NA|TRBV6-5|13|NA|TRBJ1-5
TGTGCCAGCATTGAGGGTAGCAATCAGCCCCAGCATTTT
CASIEGSNQPQHF
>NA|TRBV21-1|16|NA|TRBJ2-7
TGTGCCAGCAGCAAAGAGCTAGCGGGGTATATCTACGAGCAGTACTTC
CASSKELAGYIYEQYF
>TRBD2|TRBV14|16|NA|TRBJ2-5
TGTGCCAGCAGCCAAAGATCGGGGGGGGGACAAGAGACCCAGTACTTC
CASSQRSGGGQETQYF
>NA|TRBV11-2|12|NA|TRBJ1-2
TGTGCCAGCAGCCATCGGGGCTATGGCTACACCTTC
CASSHRGYGYTF
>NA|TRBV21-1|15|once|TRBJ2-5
TGTGCCAGCAGCAAAGCGGGGAAGGAGGGAGAGACCCAGTACTTC
CASSKAGKEGETQYF